These 27 T cell receptor beta chains came from one sample sequenced in a study of control samples from healthy donors and cancer patients. Measured with immunoSEQ multiplex PCR; TCRdb has only the in-frame clones, and not every one. Here the sample spans roughly 120,000 clones, around 89% being singletons. The sequencing sample was made of PBMCs. Source of these receptors: a woman aged 50 to 60 with colorectal cancer.

V usage is TRBV12-3 or TRBV12-4 and J usage is TRBJ2-3; D not certain. The CDR3 totals 11 residues. Trimming left V 0 bases short and J 6 bases short, with 1 base between. In nucleotides, the CDR3 is TGTGCCAGCAGTTTAGCCGATACGCAGTATTTT. This translates into CASSLADTQYF.

The table lists this clone with a few counts. CDR3 residues: CASSSTDVSPLHF. The CDR3 DNA is TGTGCCAGCAGTTCAACAGATGTTTCACCCCTCCACTTT. This chain connects TRBV6-2 or TRBV6-3 to TRBJ1-6, with D hard to call. Germline CDR1 is MNHEY and CDR2 is SVGEGT. The CDR3 contains 13 residues. V was trimmed by 4 bases and J by 9 bases, leaving 10 bases between them.

This rearrangement joins TRBV18 to TRBJ1-1, with D hard to call. The CDR3 extends over 12 amino acids. Germline CDR1 and CDR2: KGHSH and LQKENI. Trimming took off 1 base at V and 8 bases at J, with 8 bases between the two ends. The CDR3 loop is CASSPRSGEAFF. CDR3 in DNA: TGTGCCAGCTCACCACGGTCGGGGGAAGCTTTCTTT. Drawing the rest from reference TRBV18 and TRBJ1-1, the complete variable domain is NAGVMQNPRHLVRRRGQEARLRCSPMKGHSHVYWYRQLPEEGLKFMVYLQKENIIDESGMPKERFSAEFPKEGPSILRIQQVVRGDSAAYFCASSPRSGEAFFGQGTRLTVV.

The V call is TRBV6-5, the J call TRBJ1-1; tentative D call: TRBD1 (6 bases). CDR3 length: 14 residues. Germline CDR1 reads MNHEY; CDR2 reads SVGAGI. V was shortened by 4 bases and J by 1 base, with 10 bases between the two germline ends. CDR3 DNA sequence: TGTGCCAGCAGTTCACAGGGAAGGAACACTGAAGCTTTCTTT. Translating it yields CASSSQGRNTEAFF.

DNA for the CDR3: TGTGCCAGCAGTTTGGCTAGGGGCGTCTATGGCTACACCTTC. Residues: CASSLARGVYGYTF. The chain is built from TRBV27 and TRBJ1-2, with D possibly matching TRBD1 (5 bases). V lost 3 bases and J lost 4, with 12 bases in between. The germline CDR1 and CDR2 sequences are MNHEY and SMNVEV (reference sequence). The CDR3 runs 14 residues.

The chain couples TRBV30 to TRBJ2-7; TRBD2 matches at 7 bases. The CDR3 runs to 13 residues. V lost 2 bases and J lost 2; bases outside the gene matches: 3. Germline CDR1 reads GTSNPN; CDR2 reads SVGIG (reference sequence). CDR3 amino acids: CAWSFSGAYEQYF. The CDR3, as DNA: TGTGCCTGGAGTTTCAGCGGGGCCTACGAGCAGTACTTC.

The chain joins TRBV19 to TRBJ2-7; D is undetermined. The CDR3 loop spans 14 amino acids. Germline CDR1 LNHDA, CDR2 SQIVND (reference sequence). V was trimmed by 3 bases and J by 2 bases, leaving 11 bases between them. As DNA, the CDR3 is TGTGCCAGTAGTATCACAGCCCGTACCTACGAGCAGTACTTC. Its protein product is CASSITARTYEQYF.

CDR3 sequence (DNA): TGTGCCAGCAGCTTTTCGACAGGGGCTGGCGGAAACACCATATATTTT. Translated: CASSFSTGAGGNTIYF. J is TRBJ1-3 and V is TRBV7-9, with TRBD1 identical over 8 bases. CDR1 is SEHNR, CDR2 FQNEAQ, per germline (reference sequence). The CDR3 covers 16 residues. V gave up 3 bases and J gave up 4 bases; unmatched junction bases: 8.

The count of this clone is one. The genes are TRBV19 and TRBJ1-5; maybe TRBD1 (6 bases). This CDR3 is built from 13 residues. CDR1 is LNHDA and CDR2 is SQIVND in the germline V gene (reference sequence). V was cut by 11 bases and J by 3 bases, with 14 bases left in between. The CDR3 is CAGGQIPNQPQHF. CDR3 coding DNA: TGTGCCGGCGGACAGATACCCAATCAGCCCCAGCATTTT.

The V and J genes are TRBV11-2 and TRBJ2-2; D ambiguous. Per the germline V gene, CDR1 is SGHAT and CDR2 is FQNNGV. CDR3 size: 15 residues. Trimming stripped 1 base from V and 0 bases from J, with 6 bases between. The CDR3 coding sequence is TGTGCCAGCAGCTTAGTTCCAGCGAACACCGGGGAGCTGTTTTTT. The encoded protein is CASSLVPANTGELFF.

The chain combines TRBV7-3 with TRBJ2-3; 10 bases line up with TRBD2. Trimming removed 5 bases from V and 4 bases from J; junction bases left unmatched: 3. The CDR3 contains 14 residues. CDR1 and CDR2 (germline): SGHTA, FQGTGA. The chain's CDR3 is CASSPGLAADTQYF. The CDR3 nucleotides read TGTGCCAGCAGCCCAGGACTAGCGGCAGATACGCAGTATTTT.

This chain uses TRBV27 with TRBJ2-7; 7 bases map to TRBD1. This CDR3 contains 13 residues. Germline CDR1 MNHEY, CDR2 SMNVEV (reference sequence). With 6 bases clipped from V and 3 bases from J, the junction kept 5 bases outside the gene matches. CDR3 nucleotides: TGTGCCAGCAGGTTGACAGGGAGCTACGAGCAGTACTTC. Translating gives CASRLTGSYEQYF.

The V gene is TRBV30, the J gene TRBJ2-7, with 10 bases aligning to TRBD2. This CDR3 is built from 14 residues. In germline, CDR1 is GTSNPN, CDR2 SVGIG (reference sequence). V gave up 3 bases and J gave up 6 bases; unmatched junction bases: 8. In nucleotides, the CDR3 is TGTGCCTGGAGGCTCCTAGCGGGAGCGTCCGAGCAGTACTTC. Encoded protein: CAWRLLAGASEQYF.

V usage is TRBV5-5 and J usage is TRBJ1-1; D remains ambiguous. Trimming cost V 3 bases and J 0 bases, with 12 bases left between them. Germline V CDR1 and CDR2: SGHKS, YYEKEE (reference sequence). This CDR3 region has 15 residues. CDR3 nucleotides: TGTGCCAGCAGCTCCCCGGGGAACGTGAACACTGAAGCTTTCTTT. Residues: CASSSPGNVNTEAFF.

The chain has TRBV5-4 and TRBJ2-3; the D is unclear. Germline V gene sequence: CDR1 SGHNT, CDR2 YYREEE (reference sequence). Trimming took off 2 bases at V and 3 bases at J, with 13 bases between the two ends. The CDR3 runs to 15 residues. CDR3 in amino acids: CASSFLGLGTDTQYF. DNA of the CDR3: TGTGCCAGCAGCTTTTTAGGGCTGGGGACAGATACGCAGTATTTT.

The chain carries TRBV3-1 (or the pseudogene TRBV3-2) and TRBJ2-5; a weak D match, TRBD1 (5 bases). This CDR3 has 14 residues. V lost 0 bases, J lost 9 bases, and 14 bases lay in between. The germline gives CDR1 LGHDT, CDR2 YNNKEL (reference sequence). The CDR3 sequence: CASSQDRVRKAQYF. CDR3 coding DNA: TGTGCCAGCAGCCAAGACAGGGTCCGTAAGGCCCAGTACTTC.

This CDR3 is CASSHTGTSGKNIQYF. CDR3 DNA: TGTGCCAGCAGCCATACCGGGACTAGCGGCAAAAACATTCAGTACTTC. The J gene is TRBJ2-4, the V gene TRBV13; 11 bases line up with TRBD2. The germline CDR1 and CDR2 sequences are PRHDT and FYEKMQ (reference sequence). J was trimmed by 3 bases and V by 5 bases; bases with no gene match: 6. This CDR3 is built from 16 residues.

The rearrangement links TRBV2 to TRBJ1-1, with D perhaps matching TRBD1 (5 bases). CDR1 is SNHLY and CDR2 is FYNNEI in the germline V gene. Trimming stripped 5 bases from V and 3 bases from J, with 10 bases between. The CDR3 consists of 13 residues. The chain's CDR3 is CASSKDRDTEAFF. The CDR3 region has the DNA TGTGCCAGCAGTAAAGACAGAGACACTGAAGCTTTCTTT.

V gene TRBV7-9 combines with J gene TRBJ1-4; 7 bases line up with TRBD1. The CDR3 consists of 16 residues. Germline V gene data show CDR1 as SEHNR and CDR2 as FQNEAQ (reference sequence). The V segment lost 5 bases and the J segment 2 bases; nucleotides outside the gene matches: 8. The CDR3 region is CASSPIPQGTNEKLFF. As DNA, the CDR3 is TGTGCCAGCAGCCCGATACCACAGGGGACTAATGAAAAACTGTTTTTT.

A single count supports this clone. V is TRBV18 and J is TRBJ2-7, with D perhaps matching TRBD2 (5 bases). This CDR3 is built from 14 residues. V lost 2 bases to trimming and J lost 3 bases, with 11 bases between them. Germline-derived CDR1 and CDR2 are KGHSH and LQKENI. The CDR3 nucleotides read TGTGCCAGCTCACCAGGACTGGATTTCTACGAGCAGTACTTC. It yields the protein CASSPGLDFYEQYF.

CDR3 amino acids: CASSIGGPGWEQYF. In nucleotides, the CDR3 is TGTGCCAGCAGCATAGGAGGCCCAGGGTGGGAGCAGTACTTC. The chain joins TRBV9 to TRBJ2-7; D is perhaps TRBD1 or TRBD2 (5 bases each). Trimming left V 4 bases short and J 7 bases short, with 18 bases between. Per the germline V gene, CDR1 is SGDLS and CDR2 is YYNGEE. This CDR3 contains 14 residues.

The rearrangement links TRBV7-2 to TRBJ2-1; D unresolved. CDR1 and CDR2 (germline): SGHTA, FQGNSA. The CDR3 contains 12 residues. V lost 3 bases and J lost 10, with 10 bases in between. The CDR3 region has the DNA TGTGCCAGCAGCTTTCCGGTTAGGGAGCAGTTCTTC. It translates to CASSFPVREQFF.

This clone was recorded only once. DNA of the CDR3: TGTGCCAGCAGCTTAGAGGGGGGTTTGGCTAACTATGGCTACACCTTC. Translation gives CASSLEGGLANYGYTF. The chain recombines TRBV13 with TRBJ1-2, with D perhaps matching TRBD1 (6 bases). The CDR3 length is 16 residues. Trimming pared 1 base from V and 0 bases from J, leaving 12 bases between. Germline loops: CDR1 PRHDT, CDR2 FYEKMQ (reference sequence).

This chain uses TRBV4-1 with TRBJ1-1; tentatively, D is TRBD1 (5 bases). Trimming left V 3 bases short and J 1 base short, with 12 bases between. CDR3 length: 15 residues. CDR1 is MGHRA, CDR2 YSYEKL, per germline. The CDR3: CASSQTDRKNTEAFF. Here the CDR3 DNA reads TGCGCCAGCAGCCAGACTGACAGAAAGAACACTGAAGCTTTCTTT.

The chain couples TRBV6-5 to TRBJ1-1; D perhaps matches TRBD1 (5 bases). The CDR3 is 15 residues long. Trimming took 6 bases from V and 4 from J, leaving 18 bases between them. Germline CDR1 reads MNHEY; CDR2 reads SVGAGI. CDR3 sequence: CASSADRGGGTEAFF. The DNA for the CDR3 is TGTGCCAGCAGCGCCGACCGGGGCGGTGGCACTGAAGCTTTCTTT.

This chain's CDR3 is CASSLGPGDYEQYF. The DNA of the CDR3 is TGTGCCAGCAGCTTAGGTCCGGGGGACTACGAGCAGTACTTC. This chain joins TRBV7-9 and TRBJ2-7; D perhaps matches TRBD2 (6 bases). Germline CDR1 SEHNR, CDR2 FQNEAQ (reference sequence). V lost 1 base and J lost 3, with 10 bases in between. The CDR3 consists of 14 residues.

The gene calls are TRBV6-5 and TRBJ1-1; possibly TRBD1 for D (6 bases). Germline V lookup: CDR1 MNHEY, CDR2 SVGAGI. This CDR3 is 15 amino acids long. Trimming took off 8 bases at V and 1 base at J, with 17 bases between the two ends. CDR3 nucleotide sequence: TGTGCCAGCTTTGGCAGGGGCGGTGGGAACACTGAAGCTTTCTTT. Encoded protein: CASFGRGGGNTEAFF.